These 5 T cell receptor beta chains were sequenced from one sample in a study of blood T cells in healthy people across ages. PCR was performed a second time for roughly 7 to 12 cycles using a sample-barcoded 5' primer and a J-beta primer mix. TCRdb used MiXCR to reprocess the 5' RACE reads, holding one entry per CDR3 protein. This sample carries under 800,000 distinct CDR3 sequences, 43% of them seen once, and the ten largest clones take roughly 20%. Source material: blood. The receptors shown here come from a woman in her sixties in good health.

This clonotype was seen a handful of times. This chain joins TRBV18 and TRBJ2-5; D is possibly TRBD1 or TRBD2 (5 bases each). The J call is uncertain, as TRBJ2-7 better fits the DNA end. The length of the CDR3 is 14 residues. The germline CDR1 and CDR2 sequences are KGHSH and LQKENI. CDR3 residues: CASSPTRDLYEQYF. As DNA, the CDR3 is TGTGCCAGCTCTCCAACCCGGGACCTCTACGAGCAGTACTTC.

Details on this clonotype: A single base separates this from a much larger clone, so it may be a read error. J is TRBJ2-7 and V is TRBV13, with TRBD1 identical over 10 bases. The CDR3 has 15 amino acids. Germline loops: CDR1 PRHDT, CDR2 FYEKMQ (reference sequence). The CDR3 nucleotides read TGTGTCAGCAGCGAAGGGACAGGGGTTGGCTACGAGCAGTACTTC. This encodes CVSSEGTGVGYEQYF.

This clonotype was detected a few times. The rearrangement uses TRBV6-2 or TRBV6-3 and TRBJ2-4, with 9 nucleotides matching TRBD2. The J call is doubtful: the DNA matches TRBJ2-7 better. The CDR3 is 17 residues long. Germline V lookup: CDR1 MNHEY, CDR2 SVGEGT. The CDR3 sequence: CASSKVAGVFFFDEQYF. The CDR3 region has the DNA TGTGCCAGCAGTAAGGTAGCGGGAGTCTTTTTTTTTGACGAGCAGTACTTC.

The CDR3 DNA follows: TGTGCCAGCAGTTTTGGATCAACGGAGACCCAGTACTTC. Protein sequence: CASSFGSTETQYF. The gene calls are TRBV7-2 and TRBJ2-5; D is undetermined. This CDR3 has 13 residues. V was trimmed by 6 bases and J by 5 bases, leaving 13 bases between them. The germline V gene encodes CDR1 SGHTA and CDR2 FQGNSA. Complete variable domain (other parts from reference TRBV7-2 and TRBJ2-5): GAGVSQSPSNKVTEKGKDVELRCDPISGHTALYWYRQSLGQGLEFLIYFQGNSAPDKSGLPSDRFSAERTGGSVSTLTIQRTQQEDSAVYLCASSFGSTETQYFGPGTRLLVL.

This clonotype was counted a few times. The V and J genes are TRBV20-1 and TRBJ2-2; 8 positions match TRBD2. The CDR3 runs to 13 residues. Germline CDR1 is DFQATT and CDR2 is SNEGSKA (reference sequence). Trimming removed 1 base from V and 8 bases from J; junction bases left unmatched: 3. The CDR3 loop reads CSARGLAWGELFF. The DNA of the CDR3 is TGCAGTGCTAGAGGACTAGCGTGGGGGGAGCTGTTTTTT.